One sample yielded the 25 T cell receptor beta chains listed below, sequenced in a study of Graves' ophthalmopathy and Graves' hyperthyroidism (dated by TCRdb to between 2018 and 2020). The sequencer was an Illumina HiSeq 2000. For repertoire sequencing, the TCR beta CDR3 regions were amplified from RNA transcripts. The first round was an RT-PCR using HTBI primers with the Qiagen OneStep RT-PCR kit, and this first round was followed by a second-round multiplex PCR, then size selection and purification. TCRdb reanalyzed the raw reads on its own, using fastp at Q25 for trimming and MiXCR for clone calling, and kept in-frame beta chains. Every distinct CDR3 protein forms one entry, paired with its most common genes and DNA. The sample table records around 400,000 distinct CDR3 sequences; about 21% of these occur just once. 2.5% to 3.5% of the sample is held by the ten biggest clonotypes. The material sequenced was peripheral blood. These receptors were taken from a young woman with stable Graves' hyperthyroidism. Donor details come from another sample of the same person, matched by shared clones.

Many counts were recorded for this clonotype. The J gene is TRBJ1-5, the V gene TRBV24-1; D remains ambiguous. Per germline, CDR1 KGHDR and CDR2 SFDVKD. The CDR3 covers 15 residues. Between the trimmed V and J ends, which lost 3 bases and 1 base, there was a span of 9 bases. The CDR3 nucleotides are TGTGCCACCAGTGATGGCGGGGTAAGCAATCAGCCCCAGCATTTT. Amino acid sequence: CATSDGGVSNQPQHF.

The chain is built from TRBV7-6 and TRBJ2-7, with 7 bases fitting TRBD2. CDR3 length: 14 residues. V was pared by 1 base and J by 6 bases, with 6 bases of the junction left unmatched. Germline V gives CDR1 SGHVS, CDR2 FNYEAQ. The CDR3 nucleotides read TGTGCCAGCAGCTTAGGGACTAGATCTTCCGAGCAGTACTTC. This encodes CASSLGTRSSEQYF.

This clonotype was detected ten times or more. The chain has TRBV6-5 and TRBJ2-7; no definite D call. The CDR3 has 17 residues. Per the germline V gene, CDR1 is MNHEY and CDR2 is SVGAGI. V lost 2 bases and J 1 base, leaving 18 bases between the germline ends. Written as DNA, the CDR3 is TGTGCCAGCAGTTACCCACCCTCACGGTTGGAGTCCTACGAGCAGTACTTC. Translation gives CASSYPPSRLESYEQYF.

In regard to this clonotype: Without the conserved terminal phenylalanine or tryptophan, this CDR3 likely stems from a read error. The chain carries TRBV6-2 or TRBV6-3 and TRBJ2-7; weak D call: TRBD2 (6 bases). The CDR3 consists of 14 residues. V was cut by 2 bases and J by 0 bases, with 8 bases left in between. Germline CDR1 reads MNHEY; CDR2 reads SVGEGT. The CDR3 bases are TGTGCCAGCAGTTACGCGGGGAGCTCCTACGAGCAGTACTCC. Its protein product is CASSYAGSSYEQYS.

In this sample, this clonotype turned up many times. J is TRBJ2-2 and V is TRBV20-1; D possibly corresponds to TRBD1 (5 bases). Germline V CDR1 and CDR2: DFQATT, SNEGSKA (reference sequence). CDR3 length: 11 amino acids. The V gene lost 6 bases and the J gene lost 7 bases, with 9 bases spanning the gap. CDR3 amino acids: CSAKGNGELFF. The DNA for the CDR3 is TGCAGTGCCAAGGGGAACGGGGAGCTGTTTTTT.

The chain has TRBV28 and TRBJ1-3; 10 bases are shared with TRBD1. This CDR3 has 15 amino acids. The germline CDR1 and CDR2 sequences are MDHEN and SYDVKM. J was trimmed by 4 bases and V by 6 bases; bases with no gene match: 6. The CDR3 region has the DNA TGTGCCAGCAGCCGGGACAGGGGATACGGAAACACCATATATTTT. Amino acids: CASSRDRGYGNTIYF.

This clonotype was detected many times. The V call is TRBV20-1, the J call TRBJ2-7, with a possible D match to TRBD2 (6 bases). The CDR3 runs to 15 residues. Looked up from germline, CDR1 is DFQATT and CDR2 is SNEGSKA (reference sequence). V was pared by 0 bases and J by 2 bases, with 14 bases between. CDR3 DNA sequence: TGCAGTGCTAGAGATCCAACTAGCCCACCCTACGAGCAGTACTTC. Protein sequence: CSARDPTSPPYEQYF.

This clonotype was seen repeatedly, ten times or more. The chain is built from TRBV25-1 and TRBJ2-2; 10 bases map to TRBD1. The CDR3 length is 15 residues. Per the germline V gene, CDR1 is MGHDK and CDR2 is SYGVNS. J gave up 4 bases and V 2 bases, and 1 base lay outside the gene matches. CDR3 bases: TGTGCCAGCAGTGAAGGGACAGGGGCCACCGGGGAGCTGTTTTTT. It yields the protein CASSEGTGATGELFF.

The chain has TRBV11-2 and TRBJ2-6; either TRBD1 or TRBD2 may fit D (6 bases each). Trimming pared 3 bases from V and 4 bases from J, leaving 13 bases between. CDR3 length: 16 amino acids. In germline, CDR1 is SGHAT, CDR2 FQNNGV. CDR3: CASSLGGLTGANVLTF. The CDR3 DNA reads as TGTGCCAGCAGCTTGGGGGGCCTGACGGGGGCCAACGTCCTGACTTTC.

The chain is built from TRBV20-1 and TRBJ2-5; tentatively, D is TRBD2 (6 bases). Per the germline V gene, CDR1 is DFQATT and CDR2 is SNEGSKA (reference sequence). The CDR3 sequence is 13 residues long. V lost 1 base and J lost 4, with 10 bases in between. The CDR3 nucleotides read TGCAGTGCTAGAGGGGCTAGCGCAGAGACCCAGTACTTC. Protein sequence: CSARGASAETQYF.

Concerning this clonotype: Possible read error: a much larger clone is one base away. This sequence joins TRBV6-2 or TRBV6-3 and TRBJ2-5; D possibly corresponds to TRBD2 (5 bases). CDR3 length equals 15 residues. The V end lost 6 bases, the J end lost 6 bases, and 20 bases lay between the germline ends. The germline CDR1 and CDR2 sequences are MNHEY and SVGEGT. The CDR3 nucleotides read TGTGCCAGCAGCCAAATATCGGGGAAGGATAAGACCCAGTACTTC. Translating gives CASSQISGKDKTQYF.

This clonotype has ten or more counts. This sequence joins TRBV6-1 and TRBJ1-3, with TRBD1 matching over 8 bases. The length of the CDR3 is 15 residues. V lost 6 bases and J lost 4; bases outside the gene matches: 8. The germline V gene has CDR1 MNHNS and CDR2 SASEGT. The CDR3 sequence is CASRLRTGWGNTIYF. CDR3 nucleotide sequence: TGTGCCAGCAGGCTTCGGACAGGGTGGGGAAACACCATATATTTT.

Remarks on this clonotype: At one boundary the junction diverges from the germline segment, which might be a read error. The J gene is TRBJ2-4, the V gene TRBV12-3 or TRBV12-4, with TRBD1 matching over 8 bases. The CDR3 has 14 residues. The CDR3 protein is CASTQGAAKNIKYF. The CDR3 nucleotides are TGTGCCAGCACCCAGGGGGCAGCCAAAAACATTAAGTACTTC.

This clonotype was recorded many times. The J gene is TRBJ1-2, the V gene TRBV7-2; D not resolved. Trimming shortened V by 1 base and J by 7 bases, and 13 bases separated the two germline ends. The CDR3 runs to 14 residues. Germline assignment: CDR1 SGHTA and CDR2 FQGNSA. The CDR3 DNA reads TGTGCCAGCAGCTTAGAAGGAACAGCGGCTGGCTACACCTTC. Encoded protein: CASSLEGTAAGYTF.

The sample holds one count of this clonotype. V usage is TRBV7-2 and J usage is TRBJ2-7; 13 bases match TRBD2. This CDR3 is built from 15 residues. Germline assignment: CDR1 SGHTA and CDR2 FQGNSA. Losses at the gene ends were 4 bases for V and 4 bases for J; bases not matched to a gene: 4. In DNA form, the CDR3 reads TGTGCCAGCAGCTGGACTAGCGGGAGAGGGTACGAGCAGTACTTC. Its translation: CASSWTSGRGYEQYF.

This clonotype has at least ten counts. This chain uses TRBV20-1 with TRBJ2-7, with 7 bases matching TRBD2. V shed 1 base, J shed 3 bases, and the junction held 9 bases outside the gene matches. In germline, CDR1 is DFQATT, CDR2 SNEGSKA (reference sequence). The CDR3 runs 15 residues. CDR3 loop: CSARGEGLADYEQYF. CDR3 DNA sequence: TGCAGTGCTAGAGGGGAGGGGCTAGCGGACTACGAGCAGTACTTC.

This clonotype was observed many times. The gene calls are TRBV24-1 and TRBJ1-2; possible D gene TRBD1, 5 bases. Trimming stripped 1 base from V and 8 bases from J, with 19 bases between. Germline lookup yields CDR1 KGHDR and CDR2 SFDVKD. The CDR3 runs to 16 residues. The CDR3 sequence: CATSDFGTGAPGGYTF. CDR3 in DNA: TGTGCCACCAGTGATTTTGGGACGGGCGCCCCTGGGGGCTACACCTTC.

This clonotype has at least ten counts. J is TRBJ2-5 and V is TRBV7-2; 8 bases agree with TRBD2. The CDR3 runs 20 residues. Germline CDR1 and CDR2: SGHTA and FQGNSA. Losses at the gene ends were 2 bases for V and 1 base for J; bases not matched to a gene: 18. The CDR3 bases are TGTGCCAGCAGCTTATCCCCCCCGTCTAGCGGGTACCCTTTCCAAGAGACCCAGTACTTC. Translated, it gives CASSLSPPSSGYPFQETQYF.

This chain links TRBV6-4 with TRBJ2-7; a possible D gene is TRBD1 (5 bases). This CDR3 has 13 residues. Per germline, CDR1 MRHNA and CDR2 SNTAGT. With 8 bases removed from V and 1 base from J, the gap between germline ends came to 12 bases. The CDR3 region is CASALRVSYEQYF. In DNA form, the CDR3 reads TGTGCCAGCGCTCTCAGGGTGTCCTACGAGCAGTACTTC.

This clonotype was observed a handful of times. The rearrangement links TRBV7-2 to TRBJ1-2, with 12 bases identical to TRBD1. Germline loops: CDR1 SGHTA, CDR2 FQGNSA. The CDR3 is 14 residues long. V lost 4 bases and J lost 7; bases outside the gene matches: 4. The DNA for the CDR3 is TGTGCCAGCAGCTGGGGACAGGGGGCAGTTGGCTACACCTTC. Translating gives CASSWGQGAVGYTF.

The sample holds one count of this clonotype. A much larger clone lies one base from this, so it may be a read error. This chain connects TRBV4-3 to TRBJ2-2; TRBD2 might be the D (5 bases). Germline values: CDR1 LGHNA, CDR2 YSLEER. This CDR3 is 14 amino acids long. This CDR3 reads CASSLSENTGELLF. The CDR3, as DNA: TGCGCCAGCAGCCTTTCGGAGAACACCGGGGAGCTGTTGTTT.

The gene calls are TRBV27 and TRBJ1-1; D possibly corresponds to TRBD1 (6 bases). V was shortened by 5 bases and J by 5 bases, with 12 bases between the two germline ends. Germline CDR1 MNHEY, CDR2 SMNVEV (reference sequence). CDR3 length: 13 amino acids. The CDR3 nucleotides are TGTGCCAGCAGTAGGGGGTCAAGGACTGAAGCTTTCTTT. Its translation is CASSRGSRTEAFF.

This clonotype showed up many times. The chain recombines TRBV4-3 with TRBJ2-7; D not certain. The length of the CDR3 is 15 residues. V lost 0 bases and J 3 bases, leaving 12 bases between the germline ends. Germline CDR1 reads LGHNA; CDR2 reads YSLEER. CDR3: CASSQDFGLLYEQYF. Here the CDR3 DNA reads TGCGCCAGCAGCCAAGATTTTGGCCTACTCTACGAGCAGTACTTC.

This clonotype showed up many times. J is TRBJ1-2 and V is TRBV12-3 or TRBV12-4; 7 bases fit TRBD1. V was pared by 7 bases and J by 6 bases, with 14 bases of the junction left unmatched. CDR3 size: 15 residues. The CDR3 sequence: CASTTQGRGSDGYTF. As DNA, the CDR3 is TGTGCCAGCACCACCCAGGGCAGGGGGTCCGATGGCTACACCTTC.

This clonotype was counted ten times or more. The V and J genes are TRBV12-3 or TRBV12-4 and TRBJ1-1; 8 bases are shared with TRBD1. V lost 5 bases to trimming and J lost 4 bases; unmatched junction nucleotides: 9. The CDR3 contains 15 residues. The CDR3 coding sequence is TGTGCCAGCAGTCTCCGACAGGGGTGGAGCACTGAAGCTTTCTTT. Protein product: CASSLRQGWSTEAFF.